This is a list of T cell receptor beta chains from one sample in a study of regulatory T cells in long-lasting Graves disease. One entry per CDR3 protein, called by TCRdb with MiXCR from the multiplex PCR reads. The table shows about 300,000 distinct CDR3 sequences, with 15% to 20% occurring only once. This material consisted of peripheral blood mononuclear cells (PBMCs), taken at new diagnosis, from a patient treated with antithyroid drugs. All receptors come from a female donor with Graves disease. Each CDR3 is given with its conserved first and last residue. D genes are given only for firm matches. Clone size appears in some rows only: once, few, many, or a class for an expanded clone.

clone_size: few
j_call: TRBJ2-1
d_call: .
v_call: TRBV24-1
cdr3_nt: TGTGCCACCAGTGATAGCCTCCGGGGCAACAATGAGCAGTTCTTC
cdr3_aa: CATSDSLRGNNEQFF

clone_size: many
j_call: TRBJ1-2
d_call: .
v_call: TRBV19
cdr3_nt: TGTGCCAGTAGTATTGCGGCAGGGAACTATGGCTACACCTTC
cdr3_aa: CASSIAAGNYGYTF

clone_size: few
j_call: TRBJ2-4
d_call: TRBD1
v_call: TRBV7-2
cdr3_nt: TGTGCCAGCAGCGGGTTACAGGGGGACATAATAAACGTTCAGTACTTC
cdr3_aa: CASSGLQGDIINVQYF

clone_size: many
j_call: TRBJ2-1
d_call: .
v_call: TRBV28
cdr3_nt: TGTGCCAGCAGTTTAACCCAGCTCGGGAATGAGCAGTTCTTC
cdr3_aa: CASSLTQLGNEQFF

clone_size: many
j_call: TRBJ2-2
d_call: TRBD2
v_call: TRBV6-1
cdr3_nt: TGTGCCAGCAGCTCGCTCCGCCCGGGACTAGTTAACGGGGAGCTGTTTTTT
cdr3_aa: CASSSLRPGLVNGELFF

clone_size: many
j_call: TRBJ2-7
d_call: .
v_call: TRBV10-3
cdr3_nt: TGTGCCATCAGGGGGGAAACGGCCTGGGAGCAGTACTTC
cdr3_aa: CAIRGETAWEQYF

clone_size: many
j_call: TRBJ2-7
d_call: .
v_call: TRBV3-1
cdr3_nt: TGTGCCAGCAGCCAAGGACGGACCATGTCCTACGAGCAGTACTTC
cdr3_aa: CASSQGRTMSYEQYF

clone_size: many
j_call: TRBJ2-3
d_call: TRBD2
v_call: TRBV7-9
cdr3_nt: TGTGCCAGCAGTTCCACTAGCGGGGCTAGCACAGATACGCAGTATTTT
cdr3_aa: CASSSTSGASTDTQYF

clone_size: .
j_call: TRBJ2-3
d_call: TRBD2
v_call: TRBV5-1
cdr3_nt: TGCGCCAGCAGCTCGGGACTAGCGGGCCGCCACACAGATACGCAGTATTTT
cdr3_aa: CASSSGLAGRHTDTQYF

clone_size: many
j_call: TRBJ2-7
d_call: TRBD1
v_call: TRBV19
cdr3_nt: TGTGCCAGTAGCGGTACTCGACAGGGAAACTACTACGAGCAGTACTTC
cdr3_aa: CASSGTRQGNYYEQYF

clone_size: many
j_call: TRBJ2-3
d_call: .
v_call: TRBV20-1
cdr3_nt: TGCAGTGCTGTCGGGGCGGGCACAGATACGCAGTATTTT
cdr3_aa: CSAVGAGTDTQYF

clone_size: few
j_call: TRBJ2-7
d_call: .
v_call: TRBV3-1
cdr3_nt: TGTGCCAGCAGCCAAGATCCCGAGGGGGAGCAGTACTTC
cdr3_aa: CASSQDPEGEQYF

clone_size: many
j_call: TRBJ2-3
d_call: TRBD2
v_call: TRBV28
cdr3_nt: TGTGCCAGCAGTTTAAGTTTGGGTCTAGCGGTTGGCACAGATACGCAGTATTTT
cdr3_aa: CASSLSLGLAVGTDTQYF

clone_size: many
j_call: TRBJ2-7
d_call: .
v_call: TRBV24-1
cdr3_nt: TGTGCCACCAGTGAAACAGGGTTGCGAGACGAGCAGTACTTC
cdr3_aa: CATSETGLRDEQYF

clone_size: many
j_call: TRBJ2-5
d_call: .
v_call: TRBV12-3/TRBV12-4
cdr3_nt: TGTGCCAGCAGGACTTCACAGGGTTTGGAGACCCAGTACTTC
cdr3_aa: CASRTSQGLETQYF